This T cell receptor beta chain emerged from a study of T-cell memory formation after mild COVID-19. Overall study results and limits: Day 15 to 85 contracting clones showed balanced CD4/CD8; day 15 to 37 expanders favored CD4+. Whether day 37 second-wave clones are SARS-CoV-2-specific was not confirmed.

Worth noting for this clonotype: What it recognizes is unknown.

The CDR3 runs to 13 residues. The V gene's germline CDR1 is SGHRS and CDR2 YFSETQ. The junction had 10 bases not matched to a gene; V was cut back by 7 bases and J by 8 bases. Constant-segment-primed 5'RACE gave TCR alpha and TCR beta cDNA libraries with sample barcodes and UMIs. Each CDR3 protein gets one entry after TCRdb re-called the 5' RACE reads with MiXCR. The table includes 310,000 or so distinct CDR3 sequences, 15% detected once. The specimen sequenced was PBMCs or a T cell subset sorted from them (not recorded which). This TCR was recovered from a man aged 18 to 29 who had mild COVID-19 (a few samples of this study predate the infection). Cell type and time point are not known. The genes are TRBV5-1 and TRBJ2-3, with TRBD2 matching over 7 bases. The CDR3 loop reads CASREEGGATQYF. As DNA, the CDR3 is TGCGCCAGCCGGGAGGAGGGTGGCGCTACGCAGTATTTT.